The present entry profiles one TCR beta chain with its context. Its specificity is unknown. This sample includes further DNA sequences coding for the same CDR3. The data originate from a study of shared clonotypes between healthy human individuals. Profiling relied on immunoSEQ multiplex PCR, and the TCRdb table lists in-frame clones only, not all of them. Of millions of clones listed, 85% to 95% are singletons. Broader study findings: Among non-shared clonotypes, generation probabilities were lower than among those shared by all four donors.

This clonotype was sampled from a man aged 18 to 30 in good health. Material: naive CD4+ T cells sorted from blood. The sample's subset: CD45RA+ positively selected.

Here the CDR3 reads CASSLSSGSSYNEQFF. Here the CDR3 DNA reads TGCGCCAGCAGCTTGTCTAGCGGGAGTTCTTACAATGAGCAGTTCTTC. The rearrangement uses TRBV5-1 and TRBJ2-1; 10 bases line up with TRBD2. With V trimmed by 1 base and J by 4 bases, 5 bases remained unmatched. Germline V gene lookup returns CDR1 SGHRS and CDR2 YFSETQ. This CDR3 comprises 16 residues.